What follows describes a single TCR beta chain. Its antigen is as yet unknown. Germline V lookup: CDR1 SGHDT, CDR2 YYEEEE. With 4 bases removed from V and 3 bases from J, the gap between germline ends came to 14 bases. This CDR3 is built from 16 residues. These data are taken from a study of graft-versus-host responses after intestinal transplantation. Study-wide results and caveats: Where graft-donor T cell macrochimerism was present, patients had high graft-versus-host to host-versus-graft clonal ratios in allografts. Among circulating GvH clones, peak levels were associated with early post-transplant declines in HvG clones.

Clones were sequenced by immunoSEQ multiplex PCR, and TCRdb holds only the in-frame ones, with some missing. The repertoire holds around 110,000 clones, with about nine tenths as singletons. The sequence derives from a human donor who received an intestinal transplant. This specimen was unstimulated CD4+ T cells sorted from spleen or lymph node cells, taken before intestinal transplant. The genes are TRBV5-6 and TRBJ1-6, with D tentatively TRBD1 (5 bases). For the CDR3, the DNA is TGTGCCAGCAGCCCCAGTACAGGCCGCTATAATTCACCCCTCCACTTT. Protein: CASSPSTGRYNSPLHF.